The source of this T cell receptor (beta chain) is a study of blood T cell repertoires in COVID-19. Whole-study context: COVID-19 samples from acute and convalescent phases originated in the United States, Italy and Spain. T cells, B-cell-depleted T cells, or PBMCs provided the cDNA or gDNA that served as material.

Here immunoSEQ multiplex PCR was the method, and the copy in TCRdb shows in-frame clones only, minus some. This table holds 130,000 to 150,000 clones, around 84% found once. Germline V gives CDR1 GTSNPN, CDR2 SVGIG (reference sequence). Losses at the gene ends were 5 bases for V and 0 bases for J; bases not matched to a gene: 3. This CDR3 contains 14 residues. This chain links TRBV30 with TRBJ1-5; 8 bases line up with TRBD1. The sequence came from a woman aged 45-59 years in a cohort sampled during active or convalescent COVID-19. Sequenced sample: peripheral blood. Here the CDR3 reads CAWSGTGSNQPQHF. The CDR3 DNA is TGTGCCTGGTCCGGGACAGGTAGCAATCAGCCCCAGCATTTT.